What follows is one T cell receptor beta chain and its context. The table came from immunoSEQ multiplex PCR; TCRdb's copy has only in-frame clones and leaves some out. The data hold about 2.2 million clones, with about 93% observed a single time. CD45RO negativity and positive selection for CCR7 defined naive CD8 cells, a population that excluded terminally differentiated effector memory CD45RA+ cells. The data originate from a study of shared clonotypes between healthy human individuals. The germline CDR1 and CDR2 sequences are MGHDK and SYGVNS. Trimming removed 1 base from V and 4 bases from J, with 5 bases in between. The CDR3 runs 13 residues.

Sequencing was performed on naive CD8+ T cells from PBMCs. The origin of this receptor is a man aged 18 to 29 in good health. Some clones in this sample may be carry-over from other donors' samples. The chain employs TRBV25-1 and TRBJ1-5; no definite D call. The CDR3 loop is CASSEFGNQPQHF. The DNA of the CDR3 is TGTGCCAGCAGTGAATTTGGGAATCAGCCCCAGCATTTT.